This section outlines one T cell receptor (beta chain) sequence together with its context. Its antigen is not identified. Antigen-specific CD4+ T cells were expanded (with viral peptide pools) by the ViraFEST assay ahead of sequencing. Cells that had been cultured for 9 to 10 days were the source of isolated CD4+ T cells. This sample is part of a study of vaccination effects on CD4 cells after COVID-19. Here immunoSEQ multiplex PCR was the method, and the copy in TCRdb shows in-frame clones only, minus some. The table shows roughly 20,000 clones, with 70% occurring only once. CDR1 is SEHNR and CDR2 is FQNEAQ in the germline V gene (reference sequence). V dropped 1 base and J dropped 4; count of bases not matched to a gene: 0. This CDR3 spans 14 amino acids.

V gene TRBV7-9 combines with J gene TRBJ2-3; 9 bases fit TRBD2. The input for sequencing was CD4+ T cells from PBMCs cultured with HCoV-229E spike peptides, taken before COVID-19 vaccination. This receptor was identified in a human donor who received a COVID-19 vaccine. The CDR3 DNA sequence: TGTGCCAGCAGCTTAGGGACTAGCGCAGATACGCAGTATTTT. Encoded protein: CASSLGTSADTQYF.